Following are 8 T cell receptor beta chains from one sample sequenced in a study of T cell repertoires in aging, cancer and after chemotherapy. Peripheral blood genomic DNA, not sorted cells or RNA, was the template. Multiplex touch-down PCR with TRB-A/B primers amplified rearranged V-D-J TRB sequences. One entry per CDR3 protein results from TCRdb running MiXCR on the multiplex PCR reads. Of around 2,800 distinct CDR3 sequences in the sample, less than 25% were seen once. The sample taken for sequencing was blood. These receptors were collected from a human donor with a solid tumor.

The chain employs TRBV27 and TRBJ2-3, with 8 nucleotides matching TRBD2. The CDR3 has 17 residues. The trim removed 6 bases at V and 1 base at J, leaving 12 bases unmatched. Looked up from germline, CDR1 is MNHEY and CDR2 is SMNVEV (reference sequence). The CDR3 sequence is CASSPFPGGAGTDTQYF. CDR3 bases: TGTGCCAGCAGCCCTTTCCCGGGGGGGGCCGGCACAGATACGCAGTATTTT.

On this clonotype: One end of the junction varies from germline; a read error may be responsible. V usage is TRBV7-2 and J usage is TRBJ2-1; TRBD2 might be the D (6 bases). This CDR3 has 12 residues. Germline CDR1 reads SGHTA; CDR2 reads FQGNSA. This CDR3 is CASSTSGGMAVF. CDR3 bases: TGTGCCAGCAGCACGAGTGGAGGGATGGCGGTCTTC.

This clonotype counts as medium-sized (0.01 to 0.1%). The V and J genes are TRBV18 and TRBJ1-5; D unresolved. The V end was cut by 2 bases, the J end by 3 bases, with 14 bases between. Germline CDR1 KGHSH, CDR2 LQKENI. The length of the CDR3 is 16 residues. The CDR3 sequence: CASSPNRATANQPQHF. CDR3 in DNA: TGTGCCAGCTCACCAAACCGGGCCACAGCCAATCAGCCCCAGCATTTT.

This clonotype counts as medium-sized. The V call is TRBV19, the J call TRBJ2-1; tentatively, D is TRBD1 or TRBD2 (6 bases each). The germline V and J ends were trimmed by 6 bases and 1 base, with 31 bases remaining between them. This CDR3 region has 21 residues. From germline, CDR1 is LNHDA and CDR2 SQIVND (reference sequence). CDR3 coding DNA: TGTGCCAGTAGCCCGACAGGTCGACTAGTCACCCCCGGTGAGTCCTACAATGAGCAGTTCTTC. It encodes CASSPTGRLVTPGESYNEQFF. The full variable domain, completed using reference TRBV19 and TRBJ2-1, is DGGITQSPKYLFRKEGQNVTLSCEQNLNHDAMYWYRQDPGQGLRLIYYSQIVNDFQKGDIAEGYSVSREKKESFPLTVTSAQKNPTAFYLCASSPTGRLVTPGESYNEQFFGPGTRLTVL.

Within the sample, this clonotype is medium-sized. The gene calls are TRBV19 and TRBJ1-1; maybe TRBD1 (6 bases). Germline V lookup: CDR1 LNHDA, CDR2 SQIVND (reference sequence). The V gene lost 9 bases and the J gene lost 1 base, with 15 bases spanning the gap. CDR3 length equals 14 residues. CDR3 sequence reads: CASRTQGANTEAFF. CDR3 DNA sequence: TGTGCCAGCCGGACACAGGGCGCGAACACTGAAGCTTTCTTT.

The chain joins TRBV24-1 to TRBJ2-1, with 11 bases lining up with TRBD2. Germline values: CDR1 KGHDR, CDR2 SFDVKD. The CDR3 is 17 amino acids. Losses at the gene ends were 2 bases for V and 6 bases for J; bases not matched to a gene: 8. The CDR3 DNA reads TGTGCCACCAGTGATTCTGGAGCTAGCGGGAGGCTCAATGAGCAGTTCTTC. Its protein product is CATSDSGASGRLNEQFF.

The chain employs TRBV12-3 or TRBV12-4 and TRBJ1-6, with D hard to call. Deletions cut 2 bases from V and 8 bases from J, with 22 bases between. This CDR3 is 18 amino acids long. The CDR3 DNA follows: TGTGCCAGCAGTTTAAAATCTCGACAATGGGCTACGGATTCACCCCTCCACTTT. Translating it yields CASSLKSRQWATDSPLHF.

This clonotype is termed medium-sized. The V gene is TRBV6-5, the J gene TRBJ2-5; 7 bases agree with TRBD1. V shed 6 bases and J 2 bases; nucleotides not matched to a gene: 12. Germline CDR1 MNHEY, CDR2 SVGAGI. The CDR3 is 16 residues long. The CDR3 region is CASRSYGTAFQETQYF. Written as DNA, the CDR3 is TGTGCCAGCAGATCCTACGGGACAGCCTTTCAAGAGACCCAGTACTTC.